A selection of T cell receptor beta chains follows, all from one sample in a study of human T cells and chemical hapten exposure. TCRdb ran MiXCR on the RACE reads and lists one entry per CDR3 protein. The sample records roughly 80,000 distinct CDR3 sequences, over 6.5% being singletons. Input material: whole blood. These receptors were taken from a female donor in good health. Some clones in this sample may be carry-over from other donors' samples. The CDR3 runs from the conserved cysteine through the conserved F or W. The order of the fields is clone size, V gene, J gene, D gene, CDR3 DNA, CDR3 protein. A D gene is named only where the DNA matches it firmly. Size is omitted from some rows. Given values are once, few, many or a class for expanded clones.

few	TRBV21-1	TRBJ1-4	NA	TGTGCCAGCAGCAAGACAGGGAGCGGGACTAATGAAAAACTGTTTTTT	CASSKTGSGTNEKLFF
few	TRBV7-9	TRBJ2-1	TRBD1	TGTGCCAGCAGTCGACGGGACAGGGGATTGAATGAGCAGTTCTTC	CASSRRDRGLNEQFF
NA	TRBV27	TRBJ2-7	NA	TGTGCCAGCAGTTCCCTCCCGACAGGTCTGGGCGAGCAGTACTTC	CASSSLPTGLGEQYF
many	TRBV14	TRBJ2-7	NA	TGTGCCAGCAGCCTAGCACAGGGATTCTACGAGCAGTACTTC	CASSLAQGFYEQYF
few	TRBV20-1	TRBJ2-7	TRBD2	TGCAGTGCTAGAGTGGGACTAGCGGGGGACTTTCGATACTCCTACGAGCAGTACTTC	CSARVGLAGDFRYSYEQYF
NA	TRBV5-1	TRBJ1-1	TRBD1	TGCGCCAGCAGCATAACAGGGGTCGGAAACACTGAAGCTTTCTTT	CASSITGVGNTEAFF
few	TRBV7-2	TRBJ2-7	NA	TGTGCCAGCAGCTTTGACAGCTACTACGAGCAGTACTTC	CASSFDSYYEQYF
NA	TRBV27	TRBJ1-2	TRBD1	TGTGCCAGCAAACCAGGGGGGGGACAGGGGATGTATGGCTATACCTTC	CASKPGGGQGMYGYTF
few	TRBV6-1	TRBJ1-1	TRBD1	TGTGCCAGCAGCGAGATGACAGGGTGGAAGACTGAAGCTTTCTTT	CASSEMTGWKTEAFF
few	TRBV7-9	TRBJ2-6	NA	TGTGCCAGCAGCTTAGCAGGGACTGGGGCCAACGTCCTGACTTTC	CASSLAGTGANVLTF
many	TRBV6-1	TRBJ2-7	NA	TGTGCCAGCAGTGGGACAGCAAGGGCCTACGAGCAGTACTTC	CASSGTARAYEQYF
NA	TRBV6-5	TRBJ1-1	NA	TGTGCCAGCAGTTACTCAGGGGGAAGTGAAGCTTTCTTT	CASSYSGGSEAFF
medium-sized	TRBV20-1	TRBJ1-1	NA	TGCAGTGCAAGTCCACCTGGCAGCTCCACTGAAGCTTTCTTT	CSASPPGSSTEAFF
NA	TRBV6-1	TRBJ2-6	NA	TGTGCCAGCAGTGCGGCAGGGGTCGGGGCCAACGTCCTGACTTTC	CASSAAGVGANVLTF
many	TRBV12-3/TRBV12-4	TRBJ2-3	TRBD2	TGTGCCAGCAGCCCCGTGGTCGGGGGGGGTGATACGCAGTATTTT	CASSPVVGGGDTQYF
few	TRBV6-5	TRBJ2-3	NA	TGTGCCAGCACTTCCCCCGGGAGAGATACGCAGTATTTT	CASTSPGRDTQYF
few	TRBV27	TRBJ2-6	NA	TGTGCCAGCAGTTTGCGAGCAGGGGCTGGGGCCAACGTCCTGACTTTC	CASSLRAGAGANVLTF
many	TRBV27	TRBJ1-4	NA	TGTGCCAGCAGGAGGGGTAATGAAAAACTGTTTTTT	CASRRGNEKLFF
many	TRBV28	TRBJ2-6	NA	TGTGCCAGCAACGGGGCAGGGACAAGCTCTGGGGCCAACGTCCTGACTTTC	CASNGAGTSSGANVLTF
NA	TRBV6-2/TRBV6-3	TRBJ2-3	TRBD2	TGTGCCAGCAGTTATGGTGGACTAGTCGGGGCAGATACGCAGTATTTT	CASSYGGLVGADTQYF
few	TRBV27	TRBJ2-5	TRBD2	TGTGCCAGCAGACAACAGCGGGGGGGCCTCGAGACCCAGTACTTC	CASRQQRGGLETQYF
few	TRBV5-1	TRBJ2-7	NA	TGCGCCAGCAGTTTGGAGGATGGGGCGTACGAGCAGTACTTC	CASSLEDGAYEQYF
NA	TRBV29-1	TRBJ1-1	TRBD1	TGCAGCGTACAGACAGGGGGCACTGAAGCTTTCTTT	CSVQTGGTEAFF
many	TRBV12-3/TRBV12-4	TRBJ1-1	NA	TGTGCCAGCAGTTTACCCGGGGAGGGCACTGAAGCTTTCTTT	CASSLPGEGTEAFF
NA	TRBV5-1	TRBJ2-2	NA	TGCGCCAGCAGCTTGGTTGGGTTCCCGAACACCGGGGAGCTGTTTTTT	CASSLVGFPNTGELFF
NA	TRBV28	TRBJ2-1	NA	TGTGCCAGCAGTTTACCAAGATCAGGGAACAGCCCGGATGAGCAGTTCTTC	CASSLPRSGNSPDEQFF
few	TRBV20-1	TRBJ2-7	NA	TGCAGTGCTAGACGCCCGGGACGAGTATACGAGCAGTACTTC	CSARRPGRVYEQYF
many	TRBV5-6	TRBJ1-1	NA	TGTGCCAGCAGTCCTGACGGGGAGAGGACTGAAGCTTTCTTT	CASSPDGERTEAFF
many	TRBV6-5	TRBJ1-1	NA	TGTGCCAGCGCGAAACAGGGATGGGGCGCTGAAGCTTTCTTT	CASAKQGWGAEAFF
NA	TRBV4-3	TRBJ2-3	TRBD2	TGCGCCAGCAGCCAAGATTATAGGTTCAGCGGGGGGGCGCGCACAGATACGCAGTATTTT	CASSQDYRFSGGARTDTQYF
NA	TRBV12-3/TRBV12-4	TRBJ1-2	NA	TGTGCCAGCAGCCAAGGACAGAACTGGTATGGCTACACCTTC	CASSQGQNWYGYTF
NA	TRBV6-2/TRBV6-3	TRBJ2-7	NA	TGTGCCAGCAATATCCCCGGGGGAAAGGATTACGAGCAGTACTTC	CASNIPGGKDYEQYF